The rows below give T cell receptor beta chains drawn from one sample of a study of blood T cell repertoires in COVID-19. TCRdb keeps only in-frame clones here, not all; method: immunoSEQ multiplex PCR. The sample lists approximately 290,000 clones, 84% occurring once. The sample was peripheral blood. The source of these receptors is a person aged 65-85 years with COVID-19, enrolled during active disease. CDR3s include the opening cysteine and the closing phenylalanine or tryptophan. Each record gives: J gene, D gene, clone size, V gene, CDR3 protein, CDR3 DNA. D genes are given only for firm matches. The size field is filled for only some rows; it gives once, few, many or a size class.

TRBJ1-6	TRBD1	few	TRBV7-9	CASSPNRDSYNSPLHF	TGTGCCAGCAGCCCGAATCGGGACAGTTATAATTCACCCCTCCACTTT
TRBJ1-5	TRBD1	-	TRBV6-1	CASGAWTGGRDQPQHF	TGTGCCAGCGGTGCCTGGACAGGGGGCCGGGATCAGCCCCAGCATTTT
TRBJ2-2	-	-	TRBV6-4	CASSDVEGTPNTGELFF	TGTGCCAGCAGTGACGTCGAGGGGACTCCGAACACCGGGGAGCTGTTTTTT
TRBJ1-6	-	-	TRBV28	CASNAPQGDNSPLHF	TGTGCCAGCAACGCTCCACAGGGAGACAATTCACCCCTCCACTTT
TRBJ2-5	-	-	TRBV11-1	CASSFTAGKETQYF	TGTGCCAGCAGCTTTACCGCAGGGAAAGAGACCCAGTACTTC
TRBJ1-5	-	-	TRBV7-9	CASRLNAGPQHF	TGTGCCAGCAGGCTGAACGCCGGGCCCCAGCATTTT
TRBJ1-1	TRBD1	-	TRBV7-2	CASSGKKWDRQFPAEAFF	TGTGCCAGCAGCGGAAAAAAGTGGGACAGACAGTTTCCCGCTGAAGCTTTCTTT
TRBJ1-4	TRBD1	-	TRBV6-6	CASSYGDSNEKLFF	TGTGCCAGCAGTTATGGGGACAGCAATGAAAAACTGTTTTTT
TRBJ1-4	-	-	TRBV27	CASSLSVGANEKLFF	TGTGCCAGCAGTTTATCGGTAGGAGCCAATGAAAAACTGTTTTTT
TRBJ2-2	TRBD1	-	TRBV29-1	CSAGQGTGELFF	TGCAGCGCGGGACAGGGGACCGGGGAGCTGTTTTTT
TRBJ2-1	-	once	TRBV3-1/TRBV3-2	CASSQFEGGLVNEQFF	TGTGCCAGCAGCCAATTTGAGGGGGGGCTTGTGAATGAGCAGTTCTTC
TRBJ1-5	TRBD1	-	TRBV5-1	CASSRTGEVGQPQHF	TGCGCCAGCAGCCGGACAGGGGAGGTTGGTCAGCCCCAGCATTTT
TRBJ2-3	-	-	TRBV12-5	CASAQQGTSTDTQYF	TGTGCTAGTGCACAACAGGGGACTAGCACAGATACGCAGTATTTT
TRBJ1-5	TRBD1	few	TRBV27	CASSPLDRVSNQPQHF	TGTGCCAGCAGCCCACTCGACAGGGTATCGAATCAGCCCCAGCATTTT
TRBJ1-2	TRBD1	-	TRBV28	CASSFPRGQAYGYTF	TGTGCCAGCAGTTTCCCCCGGGGACAGGCCTATGGCTACACCTTC
TRBJ2-3	TRBD2	-	TRBV3-1/TRBV3-2	CASSQGRRAGGGPDTQYF	TGTGCCAGCAGCCAAGGCCGTAGGGCGGGGGGGGGCCCAGATACGCAGTATTTT
TRBJ2-1	-	-	TRBV2	CASSRRGDEQFF	TGTGCCAGCAGTCGCAGGGGGGATGAGCAGTTCTTC
TRBJ2-1	TRBD2	-	TRBV27	CATNGLAGGEQFF	TGTGCCACCAACGGACTAGCGGGAGGTGAGCAGTTCTTC
TRBJ2-3	-	-	TRBV11-3	CASSRTETDTQYF	TGTGCCAGCAGCCGAACGGAGACAGATACGCAGTATTTT
TRBJ2-3	TRBD2	-	TRBV30	CAWSSGGGDTQYF	TGTGCCTGGAGTTCGGGGGGGGGAGATACGCAGTATTTT
TRBJ2-2	-	-	TRBV11-1	CASSLARQANTGELFF	TGTGCCAGCAGCTTAGCTCGACAGGCTAACACCGGGGAGCTGTTTTTT
TRBJ2-3	TRBD2	once	TRBV11-2	CASSLSGDGTDTQYF	TGTGCCAGCAGTTTAAGCGGGGACGGCACAGATACGCAGTATTTT
TRBJ2-5	TRBD2	-	TRBV5-4	CASSNPLAGPQETQYF	TGTGCCAGCAGCAACCCTCTAGCGGGGCCCCAAGAGACCCAGTACTTC
TRBJ2-7	TRBD1	many	TRBV6-5	CASSLDRFSYEQYF	TGTGCCAGCAGTTTGGACAGGTTCTCCTACGAGCAGTACTTC
TRBJ1-6	-	-	TRBV5-5	CASSLGARNSPLHF	TGTGCCAGCAGCCTGGGGGCCCGGAATTCACCCCTCCACTTT
TRBJ1-4	TRBD1	once	TRBV7-9	CASSGTGGSANEKLFF	TGTGCCAGCAGCGGGACAGGGGGCTCAGCTAATGAAAAACTGTTTTTT
TRBJ2-7	-	-	TRBV18	CASSPPVQGTYEQYF	TGTGCCAGCTCACCACCGGTCCAGGGCACCTACGAGCAGTACTTC
TRBJ2-3	TRBD2	-	TRBV4-1	CASSQPTSGSTDTQYF	TGCGCCAGCAGCCAACCGACTAGCGGAAGCACAGATACGCAGTATTTT
TRBJ1-1	-	-	TRBV19	CASSARLSTEAFF	TGTGCCAGTAGTGCCAGGTTGAGCACTGAAGCTTTCTTT